The source of this T cell receptor (beta chain) is a study of cytomegalovirus exposure and HLA in healthy donors (dated by TCRdb to 2017 to 2019). Describing the broader study: According to an earlier analysis of several hundred of the donors, roughly 180 million T cells yielded over 100 million unique TCR beta sequences and 276 Gb of sequence data. An early release covering roughly 640 HLA-typed donors comprised approximately 290 gigabases of sequencing data and tens of millions of unique TCR sequences. Of the roughly 390 genotyped donors, 65% to 90% fell in the genetic ancestry cluster associated with self-reported Caucasian donors. The study aimed to test whether cataloging public T cell receptors could reveal signatures of past pathogen exposure. The T cell repertoires of 550 to 850 subjects were profiled by immunosequencing and related to cytomegalovirus serostatus. A separate validation cohort of more than 100 different subjects was used in addition to the 666-subject first cohort. High-throughput TCR immunosequencing, statistical association of individual TCRs with disease status, and machine learning were combined to predict cytomegalovirus infection status. A later analysis re-analyzed previously published TCR beta repertoires from 600 to 850 donors and added high-resolution HLA genotyping to study TCR occurrence patterns. In the later analysis, no new phenotypic data were used to find candidate immune exposures; instead, reliance was placed on TCR beta sequences and their occurrence across donors. An earlier analysis of 587 of the donors used high-throughput TCR beta sequencing to judge whether each TCR beta V gene segment behaved as functional or pseudogenic. Donor age, sex, ethnicity and CMV serostatus were compiled alongside the repertoire data. A later genetic analysis took genome-wide SNP genotypes for about 55% of the 666 donors and used that subset as a discovery cohort. All discovery cohort repertoires had been generated on a single sequencing platform. HLA typing covered class I and class II loci at four-digit resolution. Typing coverage differed by locus: A, B, C, DRB1 and DQB1 were typed in roughly 629-630 donors, DQA1 in 500 to 550, DPA1 in some 600, and DPB1 in roughly 470. Roughly 5 DR-DQ haplotypes were treated as single units for association and clustering because of strong linkage in the cohort. Among 300 to 450 genotyped donors of the cohort, an average of roughly 240,000 unique TCR beta nucleotide sequences were sequenced per donor, around a sixth of them non-productive. The paper as a whole reports these results and caveats: At a false discovery rate of 0.05, a later analysis linked 16,951 TCR beta sequences to specific HLA alleles. Because the 87-base-pair reads could not distinguish some IMGT-functional V segments, including TRBV6-2 and TRBV6-3, those segments were excluded. In the study, about 150 TCR beta chains were listed as associated with cytomegalovirus. In a later analysis, most CMV-associated TCR beta chains were found to appear HLA-restricted, with HLA associations seemingly driven largely by CMV exposure. According to a later analysis, parvovirus B19, influenza, CMV and Epstein-Barr virus appeared linked to several top co-occurrence clusters. Immune exposure information for the cohort was limited to CMV serostatus. A few of the identified cytomegalovirus-associated TCR beta chains were confirmed in vitro to be specific for cytomegalovirus antigens. In a later analysis, HLA-associated TCR beta chains showed more clonal expansion and lower generation probabilities than non-associated chains that were equally common. In this cohort, only TCR beta chains were sequenced, and detectable features were limited by the absence of alpha or paired-chain data. Correlated functional status among segregating V segments might be attributable to linkage disequilibrium, but an unknown experimental factor could not be ruled out. Most TCR sequences were seen in very few donors, while some public TCRs were found in many individuals. In a later genetic analysis, fewer N-insertions in productive TCRs were reported among donors in an Asian-associated ancestry cluster than the roughly 670-donor mean. An earlier analysis of roughly 570 of the donors showed that most TCR beta V segments appeared in productive rearrangements either about 87% or about 30% of the time, which broadly matched IMGT annotations. A cluster of highly shared sequence variants was judged likely to be a technical artifact of the sequencing pipeline. A further reported finding was that TCR beta sequences accurately predicted the HLA-A and HLA-B alleles for most subjects in the first cohort. The earlier analysis of about 600 of the donors excluded 15 to 20 rarely observed V segments, including chromosome 9 orphons, because counts were too low. Sequencing depth was assumed to be roughly uniform across donors in the presence/absence analyses, though that assumption may not hold. Because HLA typing was unavailable for some donors at each locus, only the typed subset was used in association tests. According to the authors, the approach could potentially be generalized to other disease states and immunological phenotypes. When HLA alleles, especially DR and DQ, strongly co-occurred, TCR associations were difficult to assign to individual alleles. The classifier was reported to diagnose cytomegalovirus status with high specificity and sensitivity in both the original cohort and the validation cohort. A later analysis found that TCR association rates varied across HLA loci, with DRB1 alleles showing the most associated TCRs and HLA-C alleles the fewest. V-gene and J-gene trimming of TCR beta chains was associated with a missense DCLRE1C variant in a later genetic analysis, and the association was replicated in an independent cohort.

V lost 1 base and J lost 0 bases; the stretch between them is 7 bases long. Based on the germline V gene (reference sequence), the CDR1 and CDR2 sequences are SGHKS and YYEKEE. Including the terminal cysteine and phenylalanine, the CDR3 comprises 14 residues. The sequence is cut down to CDR3 DNA, 42 bases in frame from base 1. In total, approximately 700 healthy bone marrow donors made up the cohort. At the time of sampling, every cohort member was nominally healthy, though immune exposures that went unrecorded were likely present. The donor was CMV seronegative and belonged to the group of 350 or so seronegative cohort members. Each donor provided a peripheral blood sample, and peripheral blood mononuclear cells were used for TCR beta sequencing. Genomic DNA extraction from the blood cell samples was performed with the Qiagen DNeasy Blood Extraction Kit. About this clone itself: The antigen it recognizes is unknown. Per-base quality was not reported, and no clone a single base away is much larger than it.

Preparation of the library involved the immunoSEQ multiplex PCR assay. For the multiplex PCR, a mixture combining 60 forward primers for TCR Vbeta segments and 13 reverse primers for TCR Jbeta segments was used. A multiplex PCR assay on genomic DNA amplified the CDR3 region of rearranged TCR beta genes. The Illumina HiSeq System was used to sequence the amplified TCR beta libraries as 87-base-pair reads. Per the authors' processing: Across the 670 or so repertoires, a later analysis counted about 81 million unique TCR beta chains, some 11 million of which were shared by at least two donors. Raw reads were error-corrected and collapsed into unique sequences with a nearest-neighbor algorithm that merged closely related sequences to remove PCR and sequencing errors. To assign V, D and J gene segments, CDR3 sequences were aligned to IMGT reference sequences. For a sequence to be retained, a match of at least six nucleotides to both a V gene segment and a J gene segment was required. Rearrangements were classified as productive when the CDR3 lacked stop codons and remained in frame with V and J, and all other rearrangements were classified as non-productive. CDR3 was defined by IMGT convention, running from the second conserved V-encoded cysteine to the conserved J-encoded phenylalanine. Sequences without an unambiguous match to a single V gene segment were excluded from the earlier analysis of 450 to 650 of the donors. In an earlier analysis of some 590 of the donors, a V segment was called functional when productive rearrangements were above 56.7%, and segregating when the standard deviation between donors exceeded 5%. A statistical classification framework was developed to diagnose cytomegalovirus status using the catalog of TCR beta chain sequences. A later analysis assigned V and J genes by comparing TCR nucleotide sequences with IMGT/GENE-DB human TR gene sequences. The TCRdist pipeline was used in a later analysis to assign CDR3 sequences and most-parsimonious VDJ recombination scenarios. A later analysis defined each TCR beta chain by its CDR3 amino acid sequence plus V-gene family, and excluded reads lacking a unique V-gene family. A later analysis removed 500 to 600 highly shared, low-generation-probability nucleotide sequences to deal with suspected cross-contamination and a sequencing artifact. A later analysis calculated a clonal expansion index for each public chain from normalized within-repertoire ranks of inferred template counts. A later analysis computed generation probabilities with a VDJ recombination model fitted to out-of-frame rearrangements, and checked the results against IGoR. Hypergeometric tests were used in a later analysis to score TCR-TCR, TCR-HLA and TCR-CMV co-occurrence, with a repertoire-size bias correction applied to the TCR pairs. To estimate false discovery rates, a later analysis permuted the HLA or CMV assignments 20 times. In a later analysis, co-occurring TCRs were grouped using DBSCAN, and TCRdist sequence similarity was added for clustering within HLA-allele-positive subsets. Repertoires with fewer than 30,000 or more than 120,000 public chains, plus five repertoires with anomalous nucleotide sharing, were excluded from co-occurrence clustering. TCRdb obtained this table from immuneACCESS and retained in-frame rearrangements with V and J assigned. These tables miss some clones; where compared with another copy, unresolved V genes account for less than half of the shortfall, and the remainder is unexplained. V, J and clone size derive from that table, while D and trimming were established from the DNA sequence. Counted in this sample were over 150,000 clones; 75% to 90% of them appeared once. The ten largest clones capture approximately 1.3% of the sample.

What was sequenced was PBMCs. This receptor chain uses TRBV5-5 and TRBJ1-1; the D gene is perhaps TRBD1, from 5 matching bases. This clonotype originated in a boy aged 2 to 9 in good health and CMV-seronegative. The DNA sequence is as follows: TGTGCCAGCAGCTTGAGGGGAATGAACACTGAAGCTTTCTTT. The encoded protein is CASSLRGMNTEAFF.